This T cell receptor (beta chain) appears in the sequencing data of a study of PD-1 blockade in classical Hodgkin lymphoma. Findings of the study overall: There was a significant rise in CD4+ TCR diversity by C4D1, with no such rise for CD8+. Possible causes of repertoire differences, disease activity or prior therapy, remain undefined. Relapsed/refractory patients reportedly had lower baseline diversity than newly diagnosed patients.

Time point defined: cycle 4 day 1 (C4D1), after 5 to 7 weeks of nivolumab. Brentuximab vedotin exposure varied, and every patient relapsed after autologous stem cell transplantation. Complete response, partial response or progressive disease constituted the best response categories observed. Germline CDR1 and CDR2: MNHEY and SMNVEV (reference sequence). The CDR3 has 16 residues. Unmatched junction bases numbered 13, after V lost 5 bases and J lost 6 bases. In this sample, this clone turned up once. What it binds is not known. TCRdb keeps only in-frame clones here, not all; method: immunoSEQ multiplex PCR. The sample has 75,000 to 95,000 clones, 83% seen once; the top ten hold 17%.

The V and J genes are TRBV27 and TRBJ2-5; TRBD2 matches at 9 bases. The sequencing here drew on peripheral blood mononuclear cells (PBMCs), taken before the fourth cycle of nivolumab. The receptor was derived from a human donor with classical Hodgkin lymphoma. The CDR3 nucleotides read TGTGCCAGCAGTCCCCAGCGGGCTAGCGGGACAAAGACCCAGTACTTC. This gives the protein CASSPQRASGTKTQYF.